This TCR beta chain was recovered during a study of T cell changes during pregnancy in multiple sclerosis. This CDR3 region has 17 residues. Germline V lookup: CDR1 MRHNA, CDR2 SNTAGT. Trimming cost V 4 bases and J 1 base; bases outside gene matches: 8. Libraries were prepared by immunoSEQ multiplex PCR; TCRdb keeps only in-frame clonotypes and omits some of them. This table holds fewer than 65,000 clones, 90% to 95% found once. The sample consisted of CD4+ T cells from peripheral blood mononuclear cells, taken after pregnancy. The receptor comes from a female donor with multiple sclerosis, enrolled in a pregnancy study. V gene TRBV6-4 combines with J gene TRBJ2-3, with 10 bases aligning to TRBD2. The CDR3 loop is CASSALAGGGGTDTQYF. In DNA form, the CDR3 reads TGTGCCAGCAGTGCCTTAGCGGGAGGAGGTGGCACAGATACGCAGTATTTT.